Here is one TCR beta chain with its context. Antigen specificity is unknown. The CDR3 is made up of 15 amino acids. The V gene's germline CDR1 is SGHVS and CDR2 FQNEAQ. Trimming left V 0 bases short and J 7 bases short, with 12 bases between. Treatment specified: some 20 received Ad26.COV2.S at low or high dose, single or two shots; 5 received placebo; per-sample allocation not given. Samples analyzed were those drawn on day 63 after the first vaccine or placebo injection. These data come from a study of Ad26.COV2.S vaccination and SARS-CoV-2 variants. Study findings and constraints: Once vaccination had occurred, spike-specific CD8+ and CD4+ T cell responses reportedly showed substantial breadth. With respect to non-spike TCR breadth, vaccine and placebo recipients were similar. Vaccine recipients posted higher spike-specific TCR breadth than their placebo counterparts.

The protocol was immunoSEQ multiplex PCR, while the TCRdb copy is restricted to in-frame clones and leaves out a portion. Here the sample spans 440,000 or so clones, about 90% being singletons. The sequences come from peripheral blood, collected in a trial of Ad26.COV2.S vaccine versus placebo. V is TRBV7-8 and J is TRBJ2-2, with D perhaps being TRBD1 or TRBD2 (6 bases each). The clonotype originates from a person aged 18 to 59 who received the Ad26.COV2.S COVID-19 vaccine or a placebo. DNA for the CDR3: TGTGCCAGCAGCTTAGCTGGGGGGCTAGACGGGGAGCTGTTTTTT. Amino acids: CASSLAGGLDGELFF.